These 10 T cell receptor beta chains came from one sample sequenced in a study of Tregs in tolerant kidney transplant recipients. Sequenced by immunoSEQ multiplex PCR; TCRdb stores in-frame clones only, minus some. The sample lists approximately 260,000 clones; 65% to 85% were seen once. Specimen: CD4+ T cells from blood. Receptors originate from a human donor in good health.

The CDR3 loop reads CASSLDRPDYNSPLHF. The CDR3 DNA is TGCGCCAGCAGCTTGGACAGGCCCGACTATAATTCACCCCTCCACTTT. The chain links TRBV5-1 to TRBJ1-6, with TRBD1 as a possible D gene (5 bases). Germline assignment: CDR1 SGHRS and CDR2 YFSETQ. V lost 0 bases and J 3 bases, leaving 10 bases between the germline ends. The CDR3 has 16 residues.

J is TRBJ2-2 and V is TRBV5-8; D gene unclear. Germline V gives CDR1 SGHTS, CDR2 YDEGEE. The CDR3 covers 12 residues. With 3 bases removed from V and 9 bases from J, the gap between germline ends came to 9 bases. This chain's CDR3 is CASSSKFWELFF. CDR3 DNA sequence: TGTGCCAGCAGCTCGAAATTCTGGGAGCTGTTTTTT.

V and J are TRBV5-8 and TRBJ2-2; TRBD2 matches 9 bases. The CDR3 covers 17 residues. Germline lookup yields CDR1 SGHTS and CDR2 YDEGEE. V was clipped by 2 bases and J by 1 base; unmatched bases: 6. The CDR3 DNA follows: TGTGCCAGCAGCTTAGTTCGACTAGCGGAGAACACCGGGGAGCTGTTTTTT. Amino acid sequence: CASSLVRLAENTGELFF. Full variable domain (remainder filled in from reference TRBV5-8 and TRBJ2-2): EAGVTQSPTHLIKTRGQQATLRCSPISGHTSVYWYQQALGLGLQFLLWYDEGEERNRGNFPPRFSGRQFPNYSSELNVNALELEDSALYLCASSLVRLAENTGELFFGEGSRLTVL.

This chain connects TRBV19 to TRBJ2-3; the D gene could be TRBD1 or TRBD2 (5 bases each). Germline V gene data show CDR1 as LNHDA and CDR2 as SQIVND (reference sequence). This CDR3 has 14 residues. V gave up 5 bases and J gave up 1 base, with 10 bases separating them. The CDR3 DNA follows: TGTGCCAGTAGTGGGGGAGCGGGCACAGATACGCAGTATTTT. Its translation: CASSGGAGTDTQYF.

The chain uses TRBV6-1 and TRBJ2-5; 7 bases agree with TRBD1. The J call is uncertain, as TRBJ2-7 better fits the DNA end. There are 15 residues in the CDR3. Germline CDR1 MNHNS, CDR2 SASEGT. Written as DNA, the CDR3 is TGTGCCAGCAAGGCCCCAAGGGGACAGTCCTACGAGCAGTACTTC. The encoded protein is CASKAPRGQSYEQYF.

V usage is TRBV19 and J usage is TRBJ2-2, with 7 bases that match TRBD1. There are 14 residues in the CDR3. The J segment lost 7 bases and the V segment lost 7 bases, leaving 9 bases of the junction unmatched. Germline-derived CDR1 and CDR2 are LNHDA and SQIVND (reference sequence). The CDR3 sequence is CASIPTQGNGELFF. The CDR3 region has the DNA TGTGCCAGTATCCCAACACAGGGGAACGGGGAGCTGTTTTTT.

The J gene is TRBJ2-7, the V gene TRBV7-9; D might be TRBD2 (5 bases). Trimming removed 8 bases at V and 0 bases at J, with 8 bases between. Looked up from germline, CDR1 is SEHNR and CDR2 is FQNEAQ (reference sequence). This CDR3 is 12 amino acids long. For the CDR3, the DNA is TGTGCCAGCGGGAGCCTCTCCTACGAGCAGTACTTC. This sequence encodes CASGSLSYEQYF.

The chain combines TRBV5-4 with TRBJ2-3; TRBD2 matches at 9 bases. J was trimmed by 2 bases and V by 7 bases; bases with no gene match: 8. The CDR3 runs to 15 residues. Germline V gives CDR1 SGHNT, CDR2 YYREEE (reference sequence). The CDR3 region is CASSLAGVITDTQYF. CDR3 bases: TGTGCCAGCTCCTTAGCGGGAGTGATCACAGATACGCAGTATTTT.

The genes are TRBV6-6 and TRBJ2-2; 7 nucleotides agree with TRBD2. There are 16 residues in the CDR3. The V gene end was trimmed by 0 bases and the J gene end by 1 base; junction bases not matched to a gene: 2. Germline V lookup: CDR1 MNHNY, CDR2 SVGAGI (reference sequence). CDR3 in amino acids: CASSYSGGGNTGELFF. In nucleotides, the CDR3 is TGTGCCAGCAGTTACTCTGGCGGGGGGAACACCGGGGAGCTGTTTTTT.

The rearrangement uses TRBV15 and TRBJ1-3; D unclear. Between the trimmed V and J ends, which lost 0 bases and 6 bases, there was a span of 12 bases. This CDR3 has 15 residues. Germline V gene lookup returns CDR1 LNHNV and CDR2 YYDKDF (reference sequence). For the CDR3, the DNA is TGTGCCACCAGCAGAGATTTGGTGGCACCAAACACCATATATTTT. It specifies CATSRDLVAPNTIYF.